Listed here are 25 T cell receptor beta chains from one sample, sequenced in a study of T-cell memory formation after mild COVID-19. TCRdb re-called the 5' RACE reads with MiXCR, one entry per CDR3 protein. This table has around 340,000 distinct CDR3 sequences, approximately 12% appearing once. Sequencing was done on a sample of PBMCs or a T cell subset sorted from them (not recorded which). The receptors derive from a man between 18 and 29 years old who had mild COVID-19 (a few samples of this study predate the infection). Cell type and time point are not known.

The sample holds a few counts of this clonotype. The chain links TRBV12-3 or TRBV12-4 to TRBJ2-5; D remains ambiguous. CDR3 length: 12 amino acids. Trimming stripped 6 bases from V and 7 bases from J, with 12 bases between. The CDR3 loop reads CASSFADGTQYF. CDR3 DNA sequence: TGTGCCAGCAGCTTCGCTGACGGGACCCAGTACTTC.

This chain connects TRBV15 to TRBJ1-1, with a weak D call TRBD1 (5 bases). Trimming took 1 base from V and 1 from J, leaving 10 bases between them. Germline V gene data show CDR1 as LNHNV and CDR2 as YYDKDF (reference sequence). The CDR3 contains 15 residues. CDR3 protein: CATSRGSGENTEAFF. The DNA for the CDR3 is TGTGCCACCAGCAGAGGTTCGGGGGAGAACACTGAAGCTTTCTTT.

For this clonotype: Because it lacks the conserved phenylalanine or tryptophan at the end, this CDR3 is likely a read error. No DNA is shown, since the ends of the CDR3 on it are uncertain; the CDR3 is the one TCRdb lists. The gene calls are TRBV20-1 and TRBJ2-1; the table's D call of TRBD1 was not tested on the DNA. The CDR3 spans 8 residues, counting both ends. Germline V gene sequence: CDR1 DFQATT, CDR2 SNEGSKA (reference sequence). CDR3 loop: CSARRGLL.

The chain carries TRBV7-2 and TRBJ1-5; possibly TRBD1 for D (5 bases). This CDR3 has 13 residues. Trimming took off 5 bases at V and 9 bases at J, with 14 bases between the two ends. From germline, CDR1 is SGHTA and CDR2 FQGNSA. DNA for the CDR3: TGTGCCAGCAGCGCGGGACGTGGGCCGCCCCAGCATTTT. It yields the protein CASSAGRGPPQHF.

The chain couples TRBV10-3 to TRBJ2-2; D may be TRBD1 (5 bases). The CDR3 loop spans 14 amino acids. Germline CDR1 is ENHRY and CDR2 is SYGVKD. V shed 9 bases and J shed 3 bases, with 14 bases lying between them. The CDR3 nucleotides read TGTGCCATTAAATCAGGGATGGACACCGGGGAGCTGTTTTTT. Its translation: CAIKSGMDTGELFF.

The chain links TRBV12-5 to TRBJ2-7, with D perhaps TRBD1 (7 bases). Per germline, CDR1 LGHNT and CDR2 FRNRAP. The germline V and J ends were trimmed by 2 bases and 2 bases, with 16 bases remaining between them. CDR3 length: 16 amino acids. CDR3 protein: CASGLPLQGGTYEQYF. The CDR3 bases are TGTGCTAGTGGTTTGCCGCTTCAGGGGGGCACCTACGAGCAGTACTTC.

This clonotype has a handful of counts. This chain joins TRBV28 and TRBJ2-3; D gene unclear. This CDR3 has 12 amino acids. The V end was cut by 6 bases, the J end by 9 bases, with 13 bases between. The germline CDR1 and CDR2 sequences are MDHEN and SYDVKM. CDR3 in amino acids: CASRGSTVTQYF. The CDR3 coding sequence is TGTGCCAGCAGGGGATCTACAGTGACGCAGTATTTT.

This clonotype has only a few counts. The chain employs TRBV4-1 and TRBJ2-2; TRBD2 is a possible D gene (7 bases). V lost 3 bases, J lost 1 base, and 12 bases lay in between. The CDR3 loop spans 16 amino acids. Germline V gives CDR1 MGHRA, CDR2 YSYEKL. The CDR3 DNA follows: TGCGCCAGCAGCCAGTGGGGGGGGCAGAACACCGGGGAGCTGTTTTTT. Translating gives CASSQWGGQNTGELFF.

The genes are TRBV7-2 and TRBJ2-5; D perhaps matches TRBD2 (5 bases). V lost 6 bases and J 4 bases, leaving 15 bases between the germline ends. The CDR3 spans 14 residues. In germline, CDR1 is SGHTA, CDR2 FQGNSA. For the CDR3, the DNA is TGTGCCAGCAGATCTAGCCGGGCAGGAGAGACCCAGTACTTC. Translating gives CASRSSRAGETQYF.

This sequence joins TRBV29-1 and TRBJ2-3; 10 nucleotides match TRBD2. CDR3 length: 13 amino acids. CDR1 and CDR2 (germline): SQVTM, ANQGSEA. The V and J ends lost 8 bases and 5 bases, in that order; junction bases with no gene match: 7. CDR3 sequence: CSLSGGAVDTQYF. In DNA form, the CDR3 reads TGCAGCTTAAGCGGGGGGGCTGTAGATACGCAGTATTTT.

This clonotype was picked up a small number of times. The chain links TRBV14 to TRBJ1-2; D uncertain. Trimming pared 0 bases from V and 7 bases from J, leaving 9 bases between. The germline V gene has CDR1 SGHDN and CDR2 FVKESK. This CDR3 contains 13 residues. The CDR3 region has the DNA TGTGCCAGCAGCCAAGATCCGGCTGGTGGCTACACCTTC. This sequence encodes CASSQDPAGGYTF.

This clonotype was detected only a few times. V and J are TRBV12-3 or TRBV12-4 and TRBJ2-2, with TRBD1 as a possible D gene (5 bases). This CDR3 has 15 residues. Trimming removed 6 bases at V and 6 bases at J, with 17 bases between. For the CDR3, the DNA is TGTGCCAGCAGCCTACAGGCTGGGGTTTCCGGGGAGCTGTTTTTT. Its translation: CASSLQAGVSGELFF.

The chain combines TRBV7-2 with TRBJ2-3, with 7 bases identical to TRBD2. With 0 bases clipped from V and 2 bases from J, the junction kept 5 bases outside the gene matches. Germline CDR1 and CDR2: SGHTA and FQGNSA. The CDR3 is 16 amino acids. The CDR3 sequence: CASSLAAGPNTDTQYF. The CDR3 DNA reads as TGTGCCAGCAGCTTAGCAGCGGGGCCCAACACAGATACGCAGTATTTT.

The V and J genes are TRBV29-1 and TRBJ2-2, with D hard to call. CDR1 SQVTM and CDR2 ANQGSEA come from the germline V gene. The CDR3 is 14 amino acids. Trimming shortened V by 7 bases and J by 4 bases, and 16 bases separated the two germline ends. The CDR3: CSGVLTGVTGELFF. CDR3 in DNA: TGCAGCGGGGTCCTGACGGGCGTCACCGGGGAGCTGTTTTTT.

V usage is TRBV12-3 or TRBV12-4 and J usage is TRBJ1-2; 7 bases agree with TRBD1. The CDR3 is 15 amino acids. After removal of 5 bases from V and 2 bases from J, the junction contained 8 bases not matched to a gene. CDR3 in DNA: TGTGCCAGCAGTCGCTTCGGACAGGCCAACTATGGCTACACCTTC. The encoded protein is CASSRFGQANYGYTF.

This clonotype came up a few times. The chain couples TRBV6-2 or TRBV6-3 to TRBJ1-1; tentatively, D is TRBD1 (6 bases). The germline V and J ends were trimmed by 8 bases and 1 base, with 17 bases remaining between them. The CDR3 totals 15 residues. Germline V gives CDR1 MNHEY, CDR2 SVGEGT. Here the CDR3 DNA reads TGTGCCAGCGCAAACGGGGGGGCCTGGAACACTGAAGCTTTCTTT. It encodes CASANGGAWNTEAFF.

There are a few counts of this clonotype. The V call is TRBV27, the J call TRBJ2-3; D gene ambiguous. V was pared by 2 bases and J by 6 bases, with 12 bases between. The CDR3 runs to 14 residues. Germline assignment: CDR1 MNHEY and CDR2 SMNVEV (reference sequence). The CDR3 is CASSLVVSEDTQYF. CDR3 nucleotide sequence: TGTGCCAGCAGTTTAGTCGTGTCTGAGGATACGCAGTATTTT.

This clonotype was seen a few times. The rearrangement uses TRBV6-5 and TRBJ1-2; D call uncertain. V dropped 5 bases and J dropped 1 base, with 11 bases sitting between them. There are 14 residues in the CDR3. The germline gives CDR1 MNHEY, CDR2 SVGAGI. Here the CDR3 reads CASSRVPHNYGYTF. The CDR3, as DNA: TGTGCCAGCAGTAGGGTGCCGCATAACTATGGCTACACCTTC.

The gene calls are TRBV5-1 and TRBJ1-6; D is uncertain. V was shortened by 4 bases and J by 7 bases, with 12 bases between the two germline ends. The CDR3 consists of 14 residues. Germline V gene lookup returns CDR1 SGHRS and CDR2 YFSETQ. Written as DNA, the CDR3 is TGCGCCAGCAGCGCCGTAGACGCGAATTCACCCCTCCACTTT. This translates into CASSAVDANSPLHF. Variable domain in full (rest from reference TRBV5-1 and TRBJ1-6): KAGVTQTPRYLIKTRGQQVTLSCSPISGHRSVSWYQQTPGQGLQFLFEYFSETQRNKGNFPGRFSGRQFSNSRSEMNVSTLELGDSALYLCASSAVDANSPLHFGNGTRLTVT.

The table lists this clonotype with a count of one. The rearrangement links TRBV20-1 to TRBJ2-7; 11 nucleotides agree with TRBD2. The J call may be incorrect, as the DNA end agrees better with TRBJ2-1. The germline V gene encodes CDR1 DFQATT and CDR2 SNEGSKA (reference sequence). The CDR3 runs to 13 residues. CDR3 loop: CSAIAGGLNEQFF. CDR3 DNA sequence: TGCAGTGCTATAGCGGGGGGGCTCAATGAGCAGTTCTTC.

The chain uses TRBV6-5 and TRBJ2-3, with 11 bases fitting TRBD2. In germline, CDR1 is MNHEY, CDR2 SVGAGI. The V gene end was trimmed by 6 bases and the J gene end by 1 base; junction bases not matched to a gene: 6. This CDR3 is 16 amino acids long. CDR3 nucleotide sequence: TGTGCCAGCAGGCAACTAGCGGGAGTCCGCACAGATACGCAGTATTTT. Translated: CASRQLAGVRTDTQYF.

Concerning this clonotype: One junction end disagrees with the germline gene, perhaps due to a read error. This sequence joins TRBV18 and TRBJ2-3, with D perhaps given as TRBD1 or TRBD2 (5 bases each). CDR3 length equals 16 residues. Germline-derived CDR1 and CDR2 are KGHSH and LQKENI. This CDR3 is CASSPPGTSSTDTQYF. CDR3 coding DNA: TGTGCCAGCTCTCCACCCGGGACGTCTAGCACAGATACGCAGTATTTT.

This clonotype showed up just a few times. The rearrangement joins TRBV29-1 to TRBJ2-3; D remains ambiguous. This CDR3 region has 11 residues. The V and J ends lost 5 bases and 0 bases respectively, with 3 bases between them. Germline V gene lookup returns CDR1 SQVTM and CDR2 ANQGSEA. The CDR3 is CSVTSTDTQYF. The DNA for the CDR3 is TGCAGCGTTACTAGCACAGATACGCAGTATTTT.

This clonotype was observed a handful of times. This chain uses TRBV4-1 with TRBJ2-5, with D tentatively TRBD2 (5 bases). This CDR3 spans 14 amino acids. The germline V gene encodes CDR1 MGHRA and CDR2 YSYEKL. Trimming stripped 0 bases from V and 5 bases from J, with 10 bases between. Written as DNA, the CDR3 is TGCGCCAGCAGCCAAGAACTAACGGGGGAGACCCAGTACTTC. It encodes CASSQELTGETQYF.

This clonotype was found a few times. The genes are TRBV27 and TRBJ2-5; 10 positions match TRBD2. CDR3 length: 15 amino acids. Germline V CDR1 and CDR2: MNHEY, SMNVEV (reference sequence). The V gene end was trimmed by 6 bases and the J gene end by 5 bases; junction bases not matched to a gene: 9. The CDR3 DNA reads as TGTGCCAGCAGGATAGCGGGGGGCCTGAGGGAGACCCAGTACTTC. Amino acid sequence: CASRIAGGLRETQYF.